The 17 T cell receptor beta chains in this list originate from one sample, sequenced in a study of cytomegalovirus exposure and HLA in healthy donors. The study ran its PCR with 60 Vbeta and 13 Jbeta primers. The data were produced by immunoSEQ multiplex PCR, yet TCRdb's version contains in-frame clones alone and is incomplete. There are under 200,000 clones in the sample; roughly 80% occur only once, and about 1.7% lies in the top ten. Sequencing was carried out using PBMCs. These TCRs come from a woman younger than 35 in good health and CMV-seronegative.

This rearrangement joins TRBV27 to TRBJ2-3; 7 bases map to TRBD1. From germline, CDR1 is MNHEY and CDR2 SMNVEV (reference sequence). V shed 6 bases, J shed 3 bases, and the junction held 12 bases outside the gene matches. This CDR3 spans 16 amino acids. The CDR3 DNA sequence: TGTGCCAGCAGCCCCTCTACAGGGGAAAGGACAGATACGCAGTATTTT. Translated, it gives CASSPSTGERTDTQYF.

This clone was recorded a few times. The chain has TRBV7-2 and TRBJ2-2; 7 bases line up with TRBD1. The CDR3 loop spans 15 amino acids. V was pared by 5 bases and J by 0 bases, with 3 bases of the junction left unmatched. The germline CDR1 and CDR2 sequences are SGHTA and FQGNSA. This chain's CDR3 is CASSRGQTNTGELFF. For the CDR3, the DNA is TGTGCCAGCAGCAGGGGACAGACGAACACCGGGGAGCTGTTTTTT.

The rearrangement links TRBV4-1 to TRBJ1-4; D is unresolved. The V end lost 2 bases, the J end lost 7 bases, and 11 bases lay between the germline ends. The CDR3 extends over 14 amino acids. Looked up from germline, CDR1 is MGHRA and CDR2 is YSYEKL. This chain's CDR3 is CASSQFKAGEKLFF. CDR3 in DNA: TGCGCCAGCAGCCAATTTAAGGCAGGTGAAAAACTGTTTTTT.

The V and J genes are TRBV9 and TRBJ2-2; 7 bases agree with TRBD1. The CDR3 covers 12 residues. The V segment lost 3 bases and the J segment 7 bases; nucleotides outside the gene matches: 0. Germline V CDR1 and CDR2: SGDLS, YYNGEE. Written as DNA, the CDR3 is TGTGCCAGCAGCGACAGGGGCGGGGAGCTGTTTTTT. Amino acids: CASSDRGGELFF. The variable domain in full, with the rest retrieved from reference TRBV9 and TRBJ2-2, is DSGVTQTPKHLITATGQRVTLRCSPRSGDLSVYWYQQSLDQGLQFLIQYYNGEERAKGNILERFSAQQFPDLHSELNLSSLELGDSALYFCASSDRGGELFFGEGSRLTVL.

CDR3 bases: TGTGCCAGCAGCTTAGCCGACAGAAACTATGGCTACACCTTC. This gives the protein CASSLADRNYGYTF. The V and J genes are TRBV7-2 and TRBJ1-2; D may be TRBD1 (5 bases). The V gene's germline CDR1 is SGHTA and CDR2 FQGNSA. The CDR3 is 14 amino acids. V was cut by 0 bases and J by 2 bases, with 7 bases left in between. The variable domain in full, completed from reference TRBV7-2 and TRBJ1-2, reads GAGVSQSPSNKVTEKGKDVELRCDPISGHTALYWYRQSLGQGLEFLIYFQGNSAPDKSGLPSDRFSAERTGGSVSTLTIQRTQQEDSAVYLCASSLADRNYGYTFGSGTRLTVV.

The V call is TRBV25-1, the J call TRBJ1-5; D perhaps matches TRBD1 (5 bases). In germline, CDR1 is MGHDK, CDR2 SYGVNS. V lost 2 bases, J lost 3 bases, and 14 bases lay in between. The CDR3 extends over 16 amino acids. The CDR3 region has the DNA TGTGCCAGCAGTGAAGCAGGGACTTCGCCCAATCAGCCCCAGCATTTT. Translation: CASSEAGTSPNQPQHF.

CDR3 sequence reads: CASMGGSMNTEAFF. The CDR3 DNA reads TGTGCCAGCATGGGGGGATCCATGAACACTGAAGCTTTCTTT. The V and J genes are TRBV28 and TRBJ1-1, with D tentatively TRBD1 (5 bases). Trimming cost V 7 bases and J 0 bases, with 12 bases left between them. Germline V gives CDR1 MDHEN, CDR2 SYDVKM. CDR3 length: 14 amino acids.

This chain joins TRBV21-1 and TRBJ1-1. TRBV21-1 is a listed pseudogene. The CDR3 loop spans 14 amino acids. CDR3: CASSKAYLETEAFF. Here the CDR3 DNA reads TGTGCCAGCAGCAAAGCATACTTAGAGACTGAAGCTTTCTTT.

This clone was detected only once. The chain couples TRBV2 to TRBJ2-1, with D perhaps TRBD2 (6 bases). Trimming took 8 bases from V and 7 from J, leaving 15 bases between them. The CDR3 has 13 amino acids. The germline V gene has CDR1 SNHLY and CDR2 FYNNEI. CDR3 region: CASHSDGGNEQFF. The CDR3 nucleotides are TGTGCCAGCCACAGCGACGGGGGAAATGAGCAGTTCTTC.

The V and J genes are TRBV2 and TRBJ2-3; maybe TRBD1 (5 bases). The CDR3 spans 13 residues. Germline CDR1 SNHLY, CDR2 FYNNEI. The ends were cut back, 5 bases at V and 1 base at J, with 7 bases in the middle. Written as DNA, the CDR3 is TGTGCCAGCAGTTTACAGGGCACAGATACGCAGTATTTT. Its translation is CASSLQGTDTQYF. Together with reference TRBV2 and TRBJ2-3, the CDR3 gives the full variable domain: EPEVTQTPSHQVTQMGQEVILRCVPISNHLYFYWYRQILGQKVEFLVSFYNNEISEKSEIFDDQFSVERPDGSNFTLKIRSTKLEDSAMYFCASSLQGTDTQYFGPGTRLTVL.

This clone was seen a handful of times. V usage is TRBV19 and J usage is TRBJ2-1, with TRBD1 matching 8 bases. From germline, CDR1 is LNHDA and CDR2 SQIVND (reference sequence). Trimming cost V 4 bases and J 5 bases; bases outside gene matches: 7. CDR3 size: 15 residues. The CDR3 spells CASSTQGALNNEQFF. In DNA form, the CDR3 reads TGTGCCAGTAGTACCCAGGGGGCTCTAAACAATGAGCAGTTCTTC.

This chain links TRBV7-2 with TRBJ2-5; 7 bases match TRBD1. Losses at the gene ends were 5 bases for V and 3 bases for J; bases not matched to a gene: 6. The CDR3 loop spans 14 amino acids. CDR1 is SGHTA, CDR2 FQGNSA, per germline. CDR3: CASSPWDREETQYF. The CDR3 nucleotides are TGTGCCAGCAGCCCTTGGGACAGAGAAGAGACCCAGTACTTC.

This clone has only a few counts. The J gene is TRBJ2-7, the V gene TRBV9, with D possibly TRBD1 on 5 matching bases. This CDR3 has 15 amino acids. Trimming pared 3 bases from V and 7 bases from J, leaving 20 bases between. CDR1 SGDLS and CDR2 YYNGEE come from the germline V gene. In nucleotides, the CDR3 is TGTGCCAGCAGCGGTGGTAGCCAGGGTTTTCGGGAGCAGTACTTC. This sequence encodes CASSGGSQGFREQYF. Full variable domain (rest looked up from reference TRBV9 and TRBJ2-7): DSGVTQTPKHLITATGQRVTLRCSPRSGDLSVYWYQQSLDQGLQFLIQYYNGEERAKGNILERFSAQQFPDLHSELNLSSLELGDSALYFCASSGGSQGFREQYFGPGTRLTVT.

V usage is TRBV6-5 and J usage is TRBJ2-5; tentatively, D is TRBD1 (6 bases). The end of the DNA is better explained by TRBJ2-7, so the J call may be wrong. The germline gives CDR1 MNHEY, CDR2 SVGAGI. The CDR3 contains 15 residues. The CDR3 DNA follows: TGTGCCAGCATCTTCCAGAGGGACAATTCCTACGAGCAGTACTTC. Translation: CASIFQRDNSYEQYF.

A word on this clone: At one boundary the junction diverges from the germline segment, which might be a read error. The chain recombines TRBV28 with TRBJ2-7; perhaps TRBD1 as D (5 bases). Germline V gene data show CDR1 as MDHEN and CDR2 as SYDVKM. This CDR3 has 14 residues. The CDR3 region has the DNA TGTGCCGGCAGTTCCACAGGTCCCCCCTACGAGCAGTACTTC. It is translated as CAGSSTGPPYEQYF.

The gene calls are TRBV27 and TRBJ2-3; weak D call: TRBD1 (6 bases). V was shortened by 1 base and J by 1 base, with 15 bases between the two germline ends. CDR1 is MNHEY and CDR2 is SMNVEV in the germline V gene (reference sequence). The length of the CDR3 is 17 residues. CDR3 nucleotides: TGTGCCAGCAGTTTATATGGGGGCCTTGAAGGCACAGATACGCAGTATTTT. This encodes CASSLYGGLEGTDTQYF.

V and J are TRBV4-1 and TRBJ2-3, with 10 positions matching TRBD2. With V trimmed by 5 bases and J by 6 bases, 17 bases remained unmatched. The CDR3 sequence is 18 residues long. Germline lookup yields CDR1 MGHRA and CDR2 YSYEKL. The CDR3 spells CASSIHGKVAGGSDTQYF. The DNA for the CDR3 is TGCGCCAGCAGCATTCACGGTAAAGTAGCGGGAGGATCCGATACGCAGTATTTT.